The clone carrying this T cell receptor beta chain was detected once. Its target is unknown. As to time point: blood from clinic visit 5 months post-surgery; TSC patient then seizure free. The sequenced cases were selected for having the highest brain T cell transcript signatures. Pre-surgery treatment included at least one anti-epileptic drug. The CDR3 totals 17 residues. TCRdb keeps only in-frame clones here, not all; method: immunoSEQ multiplex PCR. Found here are about 340,000 clones, more than 85% of them singletons; the top ten hold about 6%. This sample is part of a study of brain T cells in children with intractable seizures. Study-level points and caveats: Viral specificity was inferred only from CDR3 similarity; HCMV serostatus was unknown. Pre-surgery blood may have been undersampled, hiding some clones.

This specimen consisted of peripheral blood, obtained 4 to 6 months after surgery. The clonotype was recovered from a boy in the first two years of life with tuberous sclerosis and intractable seizures. This chain connects TRBV12-2 to TRBJ2-7; the table's D call, TRBD2, was not checked against the DNA. TRBV12-2 is a recognized pseudogene. The CDR3 region has the DNA TGTGCAAGTCGCTTAGCCCTACGGGGGGTGGTGGGCTACGAGCAGTACTTC. Protein sequence: CASRLALRGVVGYEQYF.